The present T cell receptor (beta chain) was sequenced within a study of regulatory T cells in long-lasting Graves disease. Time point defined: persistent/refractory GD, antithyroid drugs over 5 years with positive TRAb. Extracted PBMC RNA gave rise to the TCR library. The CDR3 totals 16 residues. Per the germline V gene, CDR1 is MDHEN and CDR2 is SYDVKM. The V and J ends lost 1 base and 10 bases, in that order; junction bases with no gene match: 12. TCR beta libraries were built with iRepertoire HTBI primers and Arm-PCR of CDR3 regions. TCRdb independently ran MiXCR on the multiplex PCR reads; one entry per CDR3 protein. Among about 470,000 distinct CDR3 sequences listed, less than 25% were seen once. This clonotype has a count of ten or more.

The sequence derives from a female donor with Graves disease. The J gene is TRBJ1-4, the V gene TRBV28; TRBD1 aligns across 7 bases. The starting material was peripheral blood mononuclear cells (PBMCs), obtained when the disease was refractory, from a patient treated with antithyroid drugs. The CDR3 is CASSLYGQDTKGKLFF. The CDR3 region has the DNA TGTGCCAGCAGTTTATACGGACAGGATACTAAAGGAAAACTGTTTTTT.